This T cell receptor beta chain was sequenced for a study of blood T cell repertoires in COVID-19. Study as a whole: Some COVID-19 samples were acute and others convalescent; all came from the United States, Italy and Spain. PBMCs, B-cell-depleted T cells, or T cells provided the cDNA or gDNA that made up the material.

TCRdb keeps only in-frame clones here, not all; method: immunoSEQ multiplex PCR. The data hold roughly 120,000 clones, with around 80% observed a single time. Germline lookup yields CDR1 KGHSH and CDR2 LQKENI. This CDR3 contains 14 residues. V lost 3 bases to trimming and J lost 5 bases; unmatched junction nucleotides: 6. This chain uses TRBV18 with TRBJ2-7; 8 bases match TRBD1. The sample consisted of peripheral blood. This clonotype was obtained from a man between 65 and 85 years old with acute or convalescent COVID-19. CDR3 sequence: CASSPGRGPHEQYF. Here the CDR3 DNA reads TGTGCCAGCTCACCCGGCAGGGGGCCGCACGAGCAGTACTTC.